A single T cell receptor beta chain is shown here with its context. Its target is unknown. The sample originates from a study of shared clonotypes between healthy human individuals. General study points: Generation of non-shared clonotypes was less probable than generation of clonotypes shared by all four donors.

The donor population consisted of healthy HIV-negative adults with no recent acute infections or vaccinations. Naive CD4+ cells were CD45RA-selected; the remaining cells were memory. V trimming: 7 bases; J trimming: 10 bases; junction bases outside the gene matches: 5. This CDR3 comprises 12 residues. The germline V gene encodes CDR1 MNHEY and CDR2 SVGAGI. Libraries were prepared by immunoSEQ multiplex PCR; TCRdb keeps only in-frame clonotypes and omits some of them. The table records 190,000 or so clones, 85% to 95% of them present only once. This sequence originates from a young woman in good health. The chain recombines TRBV6-5 with TRBJ2-1; 9 bases map to TRBD2. The sample comprised naive CD4+ T cells sorted from blood. Subset indicated: CD45RA+ positively selected. CDR3 sequence (DNA): TGTGCCAGCACGTCCGGACTAGCGGAGCAGTTCTTC. Amino acids: CASTSGLAEQFF.